This TCR beta chain was identified in a study of cytotoxic CD8 clonotypes in ibrutinib-treated CLL. Study context: Specimens for response were gathered following a median roughly twelve months of therapy, spanning 6 to 36. Mean yields were around 240,000 productive templates and 80,000 to 95,000 productive rearrangements per sample.

Sequenced by immunoSEQ multiplex PCR; TCRdb stores in-frame clones only, minus some. Among approximately 330,000 clones listed, 80% were seen once. The CDR3 consists of 14 residues. The germline CDR1 and CDR2 sequences are LNHNV and YYDKDF (reference sequence). Trimming took off 3 bases at V and 0 bases at J, with 6 bases between the two ends. Overall study results and limits: Public clonotypes, an uncommon group, contracted or remained stable on treatment.

TCR beta library input comprised roughly 2.2 micrograms of genomic DNA from cryopreserved PBMCs. This clone occurred once. The target antigen is unknown. The sample consisted of PBMCs, taken before ibrutinib treatment. This sequence was found in a human donor with chronic lymphocytic leukemia. The gene calls are TRBV15 and TRBJ2-1; no definite D call. The CDR3 spells CATSSKRSYNEQFF. Written as DNA, the CDR3 is TGTGCCACCAGCAGTAAGCGCTCCTACAATGAGCAGTTCTTC. Full variable domain (remainder filled in from reference TRBV15 and TRBJ2-1): DAMVIQNPRYQVTQFGKPVTLSCSQTLNHNVMYWYQQKSSQAPKLLFHYYDKDFNNEADTPDNFQSRRPNTSFCFLDIRSPGLGDTAMYLCATSSKRSYNEQFFGPGTRLTVL.